Following are 20 T cell receptor beta chains from one sample sequenced in a study of blood T cell repertoires in COVID-19. Measured with immunoSEQ multiplex PCR; TCRdb has only the in-frame clones, and not every one. Among 210,000 or so clones listed, around 84% were seen once. The specimen sequenced was PBMCs or T cells enriched from blood (not recorded which). These receptors were collected from a man younger than 40 with acute COVID-19.

About this clone: One end of the junction is discordant with germline, which a read error may explain. CDR3 region: CASSRREGSRINF. CDR3 nucleotides: TGTGCCAGCAGCCGCCGGGAGGGGAGCCGAATCAACTTC. V is TRBV3-1 (or the pseudogene TRBV3-2) and J is TRBJ2-5, with 8 bases matching TRBD2. Germline V gene lookup returns CDR1 LGHDT and CDR2 YNNKEL (reference sequence). The CDR3 consists of 13 residues.

The J gene is TRBJ1-1, the V gene TRBV12-3 or TRBV12-4; D perhaps matches TRBD1 (5 bases). V dropped 6 bases and J dropped 1 base, with 9 bases sitting between them. The CDR3 totals 13 residues. In DNA, the CDR3 is TGTGCCAGCAGGGTCACAGGGAACACTGAAGCTTTCTTT. It translates to CASRVTGNTEAFF.

The V gene is TRBV5-4, the J gene TRBJ2-5; the match to TRBD2 covers 9 bases. Trimming at V came to 0 bases and at J to 2 bases, leaving 2 bases not matched to a gene. The CDR3 is 15 residues long. Germline values: CDR1 SGHNT, CDR2 YYREEE (reference sequence). The CDR3 sequence is CASSLERGVQETQYF. The CDR3 coding sequence is TGTGCCAGCAGCTTGGAGCGGGGGGTACAAGAGACCCAGTACTTC.

This rearrangement joins TRBV14 to TRBJ2-7; 7 nucleotides line up with TRBD1. Germline CDR1 is SGHDN and CDR2 is FVKESK. This CDR3 spans 14 amino acids. The ends lost 4 bases at V and 3 bases at J; junction bases unmatched: 6. Written as DNA, the CDR3 is TGTGCCAGCAGCCCGGGACAGTACTTCTACGAGCAGTACTTC. It is translated as CASSPGQYFYEQYF.

The V and J genes are TRBV12-3 or TRBV12-4 and TRBJ1-1, with a possible D match to TRBD1 (6 bases). The CDR3 runs 12 residues. V was pared by 1 base and J by 8 bases, with 8 bases between. The CDR3 nucleotides are TGTGCCAGCAGTTTAGAGGGGGGGGAAGCTTTCTTT. The encoded protein is CASSLEGGEAFF.

This clone was counted a single time. The chain links TRBV19 to TRBJ2-1, with 8 bases that match TRBD2. The CDR3 extends over 15 amino acids. Germline-derived CDR1 and CDR2 are LNHDA and SQIVND (reference sequence). The J segment lost 3 bases and the V segment lost 6 bases, leaving 7 bases of the junction unmatched. The CDR3 loop reads CASRVVAGLYNEQFF. CDR3 nucleotides: TGTGCCAGTAGGGTTGTAGCGGGGCTCTACAATGAGCAGTTCTTC.

This clone was picked up one time. V is TRBV28 and J is TRBJ1-2; possible D gene TRBD1, 5 bases. The CDR3 loop spans 14 amino acids. V lost 2 bases, J lost 7 bases, and 14 bases lay in between. The V gene's germline CDR1 is MDHEN and CDR2 SYDVKM. The CDR3, as DNA: TGTGCCAGCAGTTTACCCCAGGGTCTTTCTGGCTACACCTTC. It is translated as CASSLPQGLSGYTF.

The CDR3 DNA reads as TGTGCCAGCAGCCCCCCAAGGGGCTTTACAGATACGCAGTATTTT. Encoded protein: CASSPPRGFTDTQYF. The J gene is TRBJ2-3, the V gene TRBV3-1 (or the pseudogene TRBV3-2); D possibly corresponds to TRBD1 (5 bases). Looked up from germline, CDR1 is LGHDT and CDR2 is YNNKEL (reference sequence). V gave up 4 bases and J gave up 3 bases, with 14 bases separating them. This CDR3 contains 15 residues.

The chain couples TRBV7-7 to TRBJ1-5; no clear D. This CDR3 is 15 amino acids long. Germline values: CDR1 SSHAT, CDR2 FNYEAQ (reference sequence). Trimming took 0 bases from V and 1 from J, leaving 7 bases between them. The CDR3 DNA is TGTGCCAGCAGCTTAGCCGCAGGAAGCAATCAGCCCCAGCATTTT. Amino acid sequence: CASSLAAGSNQPQHF. Full variable domain (rest looked up from reference TRBV7-7 and TRBJ1-5): GAGVSQSPRYKVTKRGQDVTLRCDPISSHATLYWYQQALGQGPEFLTYFNYEAQPDKSGLPSDRFSAERPEGSISTLTIQRTEQRDSAMYRCASSLAAGSNQPQHFGDGTRLSIL.

This clone occurred a few times. The CDR3 DNA reads TGTGCCTGGGGACAGAACAGGGGCGCCGGTGAAAAACTGTTTTTT. The encoded protein is CAWGQNRGAGEKLFF. The chain has TRBV30 and TRBJ1-4; 7 bases agree with TRBD1. The CDR3 consists of 15 residues. J gave up 7 bases and V 5 bases, and 13 bases lay outside the gene matches. Germline values: CDR1 GTSNPN, CDR2 SVGIG (reference sequence).

The rearrangement uses TRBV6-5 and TRBJ1-5; 9 bases fit TRBD1. V was pared by 5 bases and J by 7 bases, with 3 bases of the junction left unmatched. Germline V gene lookup returns CDR1 MNHEY and CDR2 SVGAGI. The CDR3 sequence is 13 residues long. In DNA form, the CDR3 reads TGTGCCAGCAGTCGGACAGGGGACCAGCCCCAGCATTTT. Translating gives CASSRTGDQPQHF.

The genes are TRBV27 and TRBJ1-1; 9 positions match TRBD1. Losses at the gene ends were 2 bases for V and 4 bases for J; bases not matched to a gene: 8. This CDR3 spans 16 amino acids. Germline assignment: CDR1 MNHEY and CDR2 SMNVEV (reference sequence). CDR3 protein: CASSLGAGQGFTEAFF. The CDR3 DNA reads TGTGCCAGCAGTTTAGGCGCGGGACAGGGCTTCACTGAAGCTTTCTTT.

V is TRBV4-1 and J is TRBJ1-2, with 7 nucleotides matching TRBD1. Per the germline V gene, CDR1 is MGHRA and CDR2 is YSYEKL. Trimming took 0 bases from V and 3 from J; bases not matched to a gene: 7. This CDR3 has 16 amino acids. The chain's CDR3 is CASSQDPGGRDYGYTF. Written as DNA, the CDR3 is TGCGCCAGCAGCCAAGATCCAGGGGGTCGGGACTATGGCTACACCTTC.

Only one count was recorded for this clone. This chain links TRBV19 with TRBJ1-4; 7 bases line up with TRBD1. The CDR3 has 14 amino acids. Trimming removed 7 bases from V and 10 bases from J; junction bases left unmatched: 12. Germline values: CDR1 LNHDA, CDR2 SQIVND (reference sequence). The CDR3 spells CASTERGRVVKLFF. CDR3 coding DNA: TGTGCCAGTACGGAGAGGGGGCGCGTAGTAAAACTGTTTTTT.

The rearrangement uses TRBV6-5 and TRBJ1-2; 8 bases agree with TRBD1. CDR3 length: 13 amino acids. Germline CDR1 is MNHEY and CDR2 is SVGAGI. J gave up 8 bases and V 2 bases, and 4 bases lay outside the gene matches. CDR3 nucleotide sequence: TGTGCCAGCAGTTACGACAGGGGAGGCGGCTACACCTTC. Translation gives CASSYDRGGGYTF.

The chain uses TRBV9 and TRBJ1-3; D is undetermined. V lost 0 bases and J lost 4, with 11 bases in between. The germline gives CDR1 SGDLS, CDR2 YYNGEE. CDR3 length: 15 residues. CDR3 residues: CASSVGAEGGNTIYF. Written as DNA, the CDR3 is TGTGCCAGCAGCGTAGGAGCGGAAGGAGGAAACACCATATATTTT.

The chain links TRBV13 to TRBJ1-1, with D perhaps matching TRBD1 (5 bases). Germline V gene sequence: CDR1 PRHDT, CDR2 FYEKMQ (reference sequence). This CDR3 has 15 residues. Deletions cut 7 bases from V and 8 bases from J, with 23 bases between. CDR3 coding DNA: TGTGCCAGCAACCCCCTCACGGGCCTTTCAGGGGAAGCTTTCTTT. Translating it yields CASNPLTGLSGEAFF.

Only a few counts were recorded for this clone. The rearrangement uses TRBV19 and TRBJ2-2, with TRBD2 identical over 8 bases. There are 16 residues in the CDR3. Losses at the gene ends were 5 bases for V and 7 bases for J; bases not matched to a gene: 12. CDR1 is LNHDA and CDR2 is SQIVND in the germline V gene (reference sequence). The CDR3 is CASSLPSGGTIGELFF. The CDR3 coding sequence is TGTGCCAGTAGTCTACCGAGCGGGGGAACGATCGGGGAGCTGTTTTTT.

The V call is TRBV5-4, the J call TRBJ2-1; 10 nucleotides align to TRBD1. This CDR3 has 15 residues. Germline CDR1 SGHNT, CDR2 YYREEE (reference sequence). V shed 4 bases and J 8 bases; nucleotides not matched to a gene: 9. CDR3 nucleotides: TGTGCCAGCAGCCTCCCGGGACAGGGGAGCCATGAGCAGTTCTTC. It is translated as CASSLPGQGSHEQFF.

The chain links TRBV10-3 to TRBJ1-2; no clear D. This CDR3 has 15 amino acids. Germline V CDR1 and CDR2: ENHRY, SYGVKD. Deletions cut 2 bases from V and 3 bases from J, with 13 bases between. CDR3: CAISEALGLDYGYTF. Written as DNA, the CDR3 is TGTGCCATCAGTGAGGCATTGGGCCTTGACTATGGCTACACCTTC.